This note documents a single TCR beta chain sequence. These data belong to a study of T-cell memory formation after mild COVID-19. TCRdb recomputed calls from the 5' RACE reads with MiXCR, one row per CDR3 protein. The data hold 450,000 or so distinct CDR3 sequences, with 15% to 20% observed a single time. The CDR3 contains 14 residues. Germline V gene sequence: CDR1 SGDLS, CDR2 YYNGEE. The V and J ends lost 3 bases and 12 bases respectively, with 16 bases between them. Sequencing was done on a sample of PBMCs or a T cell subset sorted from them (not recorded which). This sequence was found in an adult woman who had mild COVID-19 (a few samples of this study predate the infection). Cell type and time point are not known. The V gene is TRBV9, the J gene TRBJ1-6; tentative D call: TRBD1 (5 bases). The CDR3 coding sequence is TGTGCCAGCAGCGCCTCCGGGGGATTAGGACCCCTCCACTTT. This codes for CASSASGGLGPLHF.